Listed below are T cell receptor beta chains from one sample, sequenced in a study of memory CD4+ T cells and cytomegalovirus serostatus. Method: immunoSEQ multiplex PCR; TCRdb's copy keeps in-frame clones and lacks some. The repertoire has 25,000 or so clones, 75% to 80% of them found once; the top ten carry around 0.99%. The sample comprised memory CD4+ T cells from blood. These receptors were obtained from an adult in good health and CMV-seronegative. Both conserved end residues are part of each CDR3. Each record gives: CDR3 DNA, CDR3 protein, D gene, clone size, J gene, V gene. The D gene is left open where the match is weak. Size values are once, few and many counts, or a class for expanded clones, and some rows have none.

CDR3nt: TGCGCCAGCAGGCCTTCAGGGTCTACCTACAATGAGCAGTTCTTC
CDR3aa: CASRPSGSTYNEQFF
d_gene: -
abundance: -
j_gene: TRBJ2-1
v_gene: TRBV5-1

CDR3nt: TGTGCCAGCTCACCACCCGGGGGCGAAACAGATACGCAGTATTTT
CDR3aa: CASSPPGGETDTQYF
d_gene: -
abundance: few
j_gene: TRBJ2-3
v_gene: TRBV18

CDR3nt: TGTGCCAGCTCACCGTCGCCGGGCCAGGGAGACGCTGGGGCCAACGTCCTGACTTTC
CDR3aa: CASSPSPGQGDAGANVLTF
d_gene: -
abundance: -
j_gene: TRBJ2-6
v_gene: TRBV18

CDR3nt: TGTGCCAGCAGTACTTACCGACAGGGGACTTACAATGAGCAGTTCTTC
CDR3aa: CASSTYRQGTYNEQFF
d_gene: TRBD1
abundance: -
j_gene: TRBJ2-1
v_gene: TRBV27

CDR3nt: TGCAGCGTTGAAGTGAACAGGGGCGACTATGGCTACACCTTC
CDR3aa: CSVEVNRGDYGYTF
d_gene: TRBD1
abundance: -
j_gene: TRBJ1-2
v_gene: TRBV29-1

CDR3nt: TGCGCCAGCAGTGGAGTGGGTGGGCAAGAGACCCAGTACTTC
CDR3aa: CASSGVGGQETQYF
d_gene: -
abundance: -
j_gene: TRBJ2-5
v_gene: TRBV5-1

CDR3nt: TGTGCCAGCAGCTTGGCCGAGGCCAGGATGAACACTGAAGCTTTCTTT
CDR3aa: CASSLAEARMNTEAFF
d_gene: -
abundance: once
j_gene: TRBJ1-1
v_gene: TRBV5-8

CDR3nt: TGTGCCAGTAGTATTTTAGGCAAGGGGGTGTACACTGAAGCTTTCTTT
CDR3aa: CASSILGKGVYTEAFF
d_gene: -
abundance: medium-sized
j_gene: TRBJ1-1
v_gene: TRBV19

CDR3nt: TGTGCCAGCCATACTAGCGCGGGCCGAATCTCCGGGGAGCTGTTTTTT
CDR3aa: CASHTSAGRISGELFF
d_gene: TRBD2
abundance: -
j_gene: TRBJ2-2
v_gene: TRBV27

CDR3nt: TGTGCCAGCAGCCGACAGGGCGAGTCTGGAAACACCATATATTTT
CDR3aa: CASSRQGESGNTIYF
d_gene: TRBD1
abundance: once
j_gene: TRBJ1-3
v_gene: TRBV9

CDR3nt: TGTGCCAGTAGTTCGGAGAGGGGGAACTATGGCTACACCTTC
CDR3aa: CASSSERGNYGYTF
d_gene: -
abundance: once
j_gene: TRBJ1-2
v_gene: TRBV19

CDR3nt: TGTGCCAGCAGTTCCCTTAGGACAGGGAACTATGGCTACACCTTC
CDR3aa: CASSSLRTGNYGYTF
d_gene: TRBD1
abundance: -
j_gene: TRBJ1-2
v_gene: TRBV28

CDR3nt: TGTGCCAGCAGCTTTCAGGGGGCCACTAACTATGGCTACACCTTC
CDR3aa: CASSFQGATNYGYTF
d_gene: TRBD1
abundance: -
j_gene: TRBJ1-2
v_gene: TRBV7-2